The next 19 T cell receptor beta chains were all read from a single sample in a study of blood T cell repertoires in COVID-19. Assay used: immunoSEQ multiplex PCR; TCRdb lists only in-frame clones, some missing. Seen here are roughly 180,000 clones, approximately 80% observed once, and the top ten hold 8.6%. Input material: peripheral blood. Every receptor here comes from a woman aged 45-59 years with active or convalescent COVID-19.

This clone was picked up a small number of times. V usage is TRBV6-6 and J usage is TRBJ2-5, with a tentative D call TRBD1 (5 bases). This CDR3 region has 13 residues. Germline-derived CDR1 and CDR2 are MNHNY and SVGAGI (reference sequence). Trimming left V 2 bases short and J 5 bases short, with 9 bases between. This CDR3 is CASSYGARETQYF. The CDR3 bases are TGTGCCAGCAGTTACGGGGCTCGGGAGACCCAGTACTTC.

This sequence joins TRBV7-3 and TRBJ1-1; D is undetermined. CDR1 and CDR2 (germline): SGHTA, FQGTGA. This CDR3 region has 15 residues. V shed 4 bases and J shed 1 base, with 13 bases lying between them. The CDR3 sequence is CASSYRLGENTEAFF. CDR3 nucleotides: TGTGCCAGCAGCTACCGCCTGGGAGAGAACACTGAAGCTTTCTTT.

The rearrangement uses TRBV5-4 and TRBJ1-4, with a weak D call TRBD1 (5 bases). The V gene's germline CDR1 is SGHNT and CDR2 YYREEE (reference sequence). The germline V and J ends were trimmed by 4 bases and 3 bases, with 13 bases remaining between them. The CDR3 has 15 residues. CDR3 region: CASSAGGAANEKLFF. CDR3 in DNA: TGTGCCAGCAGCGCCGGCGGGGCTGCTAATGAAAAACTGTTTTTT.

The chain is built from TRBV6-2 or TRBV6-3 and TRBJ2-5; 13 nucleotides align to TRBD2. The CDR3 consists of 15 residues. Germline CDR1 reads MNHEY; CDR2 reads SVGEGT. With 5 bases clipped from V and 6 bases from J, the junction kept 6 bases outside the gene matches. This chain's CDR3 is CASSPGLAGVQTQYF. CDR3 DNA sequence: TGTGCCAGCAGTCCCGGACTAGCGGGAGTACAGACCCAGTACTTC.

The CDR3 sequence is CASSPTPSGTSTQYF. The CDR3 bases are TGTGCCAGCAGCCCTACGCCTTCCGGGACTTCTACCCAGTACTTC. The genes are TRBV7-2 and TRBJ2-5, with a tentative D call TRBD2 (6 bases). CDR1 is SGHTA, CDR2 FQGNSA, per germline. V gave up 5 bases and J gave up 8 bases, with 21 bases separating them. This CDR3 has 15 amino acids.

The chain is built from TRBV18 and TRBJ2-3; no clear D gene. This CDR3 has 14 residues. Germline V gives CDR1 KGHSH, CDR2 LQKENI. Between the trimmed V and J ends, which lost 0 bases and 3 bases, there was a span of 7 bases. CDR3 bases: TGTGCCAGCTCACCACCTTCGCGGACAGATACGCAGTATTTT. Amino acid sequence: CASSPPSRTDTQYF.

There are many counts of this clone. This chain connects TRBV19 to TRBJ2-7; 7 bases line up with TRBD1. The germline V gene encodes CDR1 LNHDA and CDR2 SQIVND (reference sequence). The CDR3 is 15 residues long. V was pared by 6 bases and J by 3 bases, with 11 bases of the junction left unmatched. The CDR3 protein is CASRKGATQNYEQYF. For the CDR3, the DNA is TGTGCCAGTAGGAAGGGGGCAACACAGAACTACGAGCAGTACTTC.

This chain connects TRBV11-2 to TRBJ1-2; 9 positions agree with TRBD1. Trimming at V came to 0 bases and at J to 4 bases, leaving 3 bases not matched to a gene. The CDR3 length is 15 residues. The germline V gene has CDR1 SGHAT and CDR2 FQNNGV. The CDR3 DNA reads TGTGCCAGCAGCTTAGAGGACAGGGGTTCCTATGGCTACACCTTC. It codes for CASSLEDRGSYGYTF.

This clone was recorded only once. The CDR3: CASSPRSQNSPLHF. The CDR3 DNA is TGTGCCAGCTCACCACGGTCCCAGAACTCACCCCTCCACTTT. This chain uses TRBV18 with TRBJ1-6, with D unresolved. The V and J ends lost 1 base and 10 bases respectively, with 11 bases between them. The CDR3 covers 14 residues. Germline-derived CDR1 and CDR2 are KGHSH and LQKENI.

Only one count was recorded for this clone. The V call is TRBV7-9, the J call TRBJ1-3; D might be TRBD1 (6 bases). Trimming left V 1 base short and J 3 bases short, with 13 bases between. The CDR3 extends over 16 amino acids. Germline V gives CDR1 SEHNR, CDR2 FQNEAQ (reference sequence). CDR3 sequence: CASSLDVGGLGNTIYF. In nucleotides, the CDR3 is TGTGCCAGCAGCTTAGACGTCGGGGGGCTTGGAAACACCATATATTTT.

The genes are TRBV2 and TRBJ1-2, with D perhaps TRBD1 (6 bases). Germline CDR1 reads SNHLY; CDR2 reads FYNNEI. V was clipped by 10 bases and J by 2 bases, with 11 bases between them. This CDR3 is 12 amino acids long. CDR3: CATGQSNYGYTF. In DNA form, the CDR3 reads TGTGCCACCGGACAGTCAAACTATGGCTACACCTTC.

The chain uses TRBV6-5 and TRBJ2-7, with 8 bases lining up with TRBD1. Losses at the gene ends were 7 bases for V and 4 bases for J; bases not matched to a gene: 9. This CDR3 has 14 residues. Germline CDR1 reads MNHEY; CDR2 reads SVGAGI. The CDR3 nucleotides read TGTGCCAGCACCCCACCGGGACAGGAATACGAGCAGTACTTC. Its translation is CASTPPGQEYEQYF.

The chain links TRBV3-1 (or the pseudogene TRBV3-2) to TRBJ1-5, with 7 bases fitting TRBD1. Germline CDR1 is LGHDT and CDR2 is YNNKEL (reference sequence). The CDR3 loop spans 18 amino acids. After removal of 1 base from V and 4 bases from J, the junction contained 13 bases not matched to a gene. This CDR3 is CASSQVVDREDDNQPQHF. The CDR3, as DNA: TGTGCCAGCAGCCAAGTGGTCGACAGGGAAGACGATAATCAGCCCCAGCATTTT.

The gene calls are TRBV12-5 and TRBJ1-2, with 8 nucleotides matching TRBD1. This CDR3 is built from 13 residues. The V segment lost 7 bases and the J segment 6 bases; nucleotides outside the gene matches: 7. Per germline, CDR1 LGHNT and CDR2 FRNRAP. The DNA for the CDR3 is TGTGCTAGTGTAGGTGGCAGGGGGCATGGCTACACCTTC. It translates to CASVGGRGHGYTF.

As DNA, the CDR3 is TGCAGCGTTGCCGGGGTCTTGGCGAACACTGAAGCTTTCTTT. As protein: CSVAGVLANTEAFF. This chain links TRBV29-1 with TRBJ1-1, with D hard to call. The CDR3 is 14 residues long. Germline CDR1 and CDR2: SQVTM and ANQGSEA. The V gene lost 4 bases and the J gene lost 1 base, with 13 bases spanning the gap.

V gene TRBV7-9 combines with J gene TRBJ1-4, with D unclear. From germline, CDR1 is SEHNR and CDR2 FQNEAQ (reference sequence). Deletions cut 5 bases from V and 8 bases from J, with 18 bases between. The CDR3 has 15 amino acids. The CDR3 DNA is TGTGCCAGCAGCCCCGTCCGGGATGGCAGGGAAAAACTGTTTTTT. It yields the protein CASSPVRDGREKLFF.

The CDR3 DNA is TGTGCCAGCAGCCAACGGGGTTACAATCAGCCCCAGCATTTT. Translating it yields CASSQRGYNQPQHF. The chain carries TRBV3-1 (or the pseudogene TRBV3-2) and TRBJ1-5, with D hard to call. V was pared by 2 bases and J by 3 bases, with 8 bases between. The CDR3 has 14 amino acids. The V gene's germline CDR1 is LGHDT and CDR2 YNNKEL (reference sequence).

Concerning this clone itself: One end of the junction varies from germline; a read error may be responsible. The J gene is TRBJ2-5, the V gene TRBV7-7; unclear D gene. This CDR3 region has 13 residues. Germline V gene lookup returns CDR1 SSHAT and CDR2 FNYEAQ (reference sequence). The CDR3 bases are TGTGCTAGCAGCTTAGTCCGAGGAGAGACCCAGTACTTC. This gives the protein CASSLVRGETQYF. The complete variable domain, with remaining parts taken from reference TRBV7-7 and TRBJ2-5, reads GAGVSQSPRYKVTKRGQDVTLRCDPISSHATLYWYQQALGQGPEFLTYFNYEAQPDKSGLPSDRFSAERPEGSISTLTIQRTEQRDSAMYRCASSLVRGETQYFGPGTRLLVL.

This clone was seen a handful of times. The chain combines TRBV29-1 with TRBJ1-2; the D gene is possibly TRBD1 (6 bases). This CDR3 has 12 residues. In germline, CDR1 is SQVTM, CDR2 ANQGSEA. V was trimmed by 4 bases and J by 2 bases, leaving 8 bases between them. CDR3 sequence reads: CSVAGENYGYTF. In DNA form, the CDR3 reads TGCAGCGTTGCAGGGGAAAACTATGGCTACACCTTC.